Listed below are T cell receptor beta chains from one sample, sequenced in a study of brain metastases from non-small cell lung cancer. The protocol was immunoSEQ multiplex PCR, while the TCRdb copy is restricted to in-frame clones and leaves out a portion. This sample has 15,000 or so clones; around 81% occur once, and the top ten carry more than 7.5%. The sample consisted of primary lung tumor tissue. The source is a donor at least 40 years old with non-small cell lung cancer. CDR3s include the opening cysteine and the closing phenylalanine or tryptophan. Fields, in order: V gene, D gene, J gene, clone size, CDR3 DNA, CDR3 protein. A D gene is named only where the DNA matches it firmly. Clone size appears in some rows only: once, few, many, or a class for an expanded clone.

TRBV6-1	NA	TRBJ1-2	NA	TGTGCCAGCAGTGAATGGGGGGGCTGGGGTGGCTACACCTTC	CASSEWGGWGGYTF
TRBV7-8	NA	TRBJ2-3	NA	TGTGCCAGCAGCTTAGGTCCCCTAGAGGTTGGCACAGATACGCAGTATTTT	CASSLGPLEVGTDTQYF
TRBV5-1	NA	TRBJ1-3	NA	TGCGCCAGCAGCTCAGGGATCCCTGGAAACACCATATATTTT	CASSSGIPGNTIYF
TRBV30	NA	TRBJ2-7	NA	TGTGCCTGGACCCTGACAGGGGAGGGAGCCTACGAGCAGTACTTC	CAWTLTGEGAYEQYF
TRBV6-1	TRBD1	TRBJ1-2	few	TGTGCCAGCAGTGCGGACAGGGCCCAGGTTAGGTATGGCTACACCTTC	CASSADRAQVRYGYTF
TRBV6-6	TRBD1	TRBJ1-2	NA	TGTGCCAGCAGTTATGACAGGGAGGGTGGCTACACCTTC	CASSYDREGGYTF
TRBV24-1	TRBD1	TRBJ2-3	NA	TGTGCCACCAGTGAGCAGGGGGCGCGTCGGTCAGATACGCAGTATTTT	CATSEQGARRSDTQYF
TRBV3-1/TRBV3-2	TRBD1	TRBJ1-5	NA	TGTGCCAGCAGCCACGGGGGACAGGGAGGCAATCAGCCCCAGCATTTT	CASSHGGQGGNQPQHF
TRBV7-9	NA	TRBJ1-1	NA	TGTGCCAGCAGCTTAGTTCAGAACACTGAAGCTTTCTTT	CASSLVQNTEAFF
TRBV5-1	TRBD1	TRBJ2-5	NA	TGCGCCAGCAGCATTACAGGGGCCAAAGAGACCCAGTACTTC	CASSITGAKETQYF
TRBV6-4	NA	TRBJ1-5	NA	TGTGCCAGCAGTGACTCAGAGGGAAGCAATCAGCCCCAGCATTTT	CASSDSEGSNQPQHF
TRBV30	NA	TRBJ1-6	NA	TGTGCCTGGATTGGTGAGGGGATATCTAATTCACCTCTCCACTTT	CAWIGEGISNSPLHF
TRBV5-1	TRBD2	TRBJ2-1	NA	TGCGCCAGCAGCACCCTAGCGGGGGGGAGCTCCTACAATGAGCAGTTCTTC	CASSTLAGGSSYNEQFF
TRBV5-1	NA	TRBJ2-6	NA	TGCGCCAGCAGCTTCGACGGACAGCTCTCTGGGGCCAACGTCCTGACTTTC	CASSFDGQLSGANVLTF
TRBV3-1/TRBV3-2	NA	TRBJ1-6	NA	TGTGCCAGCAGCCAATACAGGGTATCATCCCTTCACTTT	CASSQYRVSSLHF
TRBV24-1	TRBD2	TRBJ2-3	few	TGTGCCACCAGTGATTTATACTCTAGCGGGGCCACAGATACGCAGTATTTT	CATSDLYSSGATDTQYF
TRBV19	TRBD2	TRBJ2-3	NA	TGTGCCAGTACCGGCCGAAGCGGGGGCACAGATACGCAGTATTTT	CASTGRSGGTDTQYF
TRBV10-3	NA	TRBJ1-1	NA	TGTGCCATCAGTGGTAGTAAGTTAGAAGCTTTCTTT	CAISGSKLEAFF
TRBV5-8	NA	TRBJ2-5	NA	TGTGCCAGCAGCTTGGCCCCCGCGGCGTGGACCCAGTACTTC	CASSLAPAAWTQYF
TRBV12-3/TRBV12-4	NA	TRBJ2-2	once	TGTGCCAGCAGACTAGTATCCGGCGGGGAGCTGTTTTTT	CASRLVSGGELFF
TRBV7-9	NA	TRBJ2-2	NA	TGTGCCAGCAGCCCCTCGGAGAGGAGGCCAGGCACCGGGGAGCTGTTTTTT	CASSPSERRPGTGELFF
TRBV14	TRBD2	TRBJ2-5	NA	TGTGCCAGCAGCCTGGGACTAGCGGGGGGACAAGAGACCCAGTACTTC	CASSLGLAGGQETQYF
TRBV6-5	NA	TRBJ1-1	NA	TGTGCCAGCGGGACCGAGGGGAACACTGAAGCTTTCTTT	CASGTEGNTEAFF
TRBV6-5	NA	TRBJ1-2	once	TGTGCCAGCAGTCCCACGGGCGGGTATGGCTACACCTTC	CASSPTGGYGYTF
TRBV4-1	NA	TRBJ2-1	NA	TGCGCCAGCAGCCAAGATAACAATGAGCAGTTCTTC	CASSQDNNEQFF
TRBV5-1	NA	TRBJ1-1	NA	TGCGCCAGCAGCTTGGCGTATCTGGGGGGTGGCACTGAAGCTTTCTTT	CASSLAYLGGGTEAFF
TRBV24-1	TRBD1	TRBJ2-7	NA	TGTGCCACCAGTGACAGTACAGGGGATAACTCCTACGAGCAGTACTTC	CATSDSTGDNSYEQYF
TRBV27	NA	TRBJ1-2	few	TGTGCCAGCAGTCGGGGGGCAGGTTATGGCTACACCTTC	CASSRGAGYGYTF
TRBV15	NA	TRBJ2-2	NA	TGTGCCACCAGCTCCAGGGAAACCGGGGAGCTGTTTTTT	CATSSRETGELFF
TRBV24-1	NA	TRBJ2-3	NA	TGTGCCACCAGTGATTTGGAAAGGGCAGATACGCAGTATTTT	CATSDLERADTQYF
TRBV5-1	TRBD1	TRBJ1-1	NA	TGCGCCAGCAGCTTGGTGGGACAGACCTTTAACACTGAAGCTTTCTTT	CASSLVGQTFNTEAFF
TRBV5-5	TRBD2	TRBJ2-1	NA	TGTGCCAGCAGCTTGTCCGCGGGGGGGAATGAGCAGTTCTTC	CASSLSAGGNEQFF
TRBV9	NA	TRBJ1-3	NA	TGTGCCAGCAGCCCGCACGAGGGACCATATGGACCCACCATATATTTT	CASSPHEGPYGPTIYF
TRBV5-1	TRBD1	TRBJ2-1	NA	TGCGCCAGCAGTATATACCCAGGGGGCTACAATGAGCAGTTCTTC	CASSIYPGGYNEQFF
TRBV2	NA	TRBJ2-6	NA	TGTGCCAGCAGTCCCCTGGACTCTGGGGCCAACGTCCTGACTTTC	CASSPLDSGANVLTF
TRBV19	TRBD1	TRBJ1-2	NA	TGTGCCAGTAGTTTGACAGGGGGGGACAACTATGGCTACACCTTC	CASSLTGGDNYGYTF
TRBV7-2	TRBD2	TRBJ2-1	few	TGTGCCAGCAGCCTTAGCGGGGGGGGTCACAATGAGCAGTTCTTC	CASSLSGGGHNEQFF